This is a list of T cell receptor beta chains from one sample in a study of blood T cell repertoires in COVID-19. Produced via immunoSEQ multiplex PCR; TCRdb's table is partial and in-frame only. Altogether some 460,000 clones are present, roughly nine tenths being singletons, with the ten largest covering roughly 0.7%. Material: PBMCs or T cells enriched from blood (not recorded which). These receptor sequences come from a woman under 30 who had recovered from COVID-19. The CDR3 runs from the conserved cysteine through the conserved F or W. The order of the fields is J gene, clone size, V gene, D gene, CDR3 DNA, CDR3 protein. D genes are given only for firm matches. Only part of the rows carry a size: once, few, many, or a class if the clone is expanded.

>TRBJ1-2|once|TRBV19|-
TGTGCCAGTAGTAATGTGGGGGCGCAGGGCTACACCTTC
CASSNVGAQGYTF
>TRBJ2-5|-|TRBV7-2|TRBD2
TGTGCCAGCAGCTCCCCTCCTAGCGGGGGCCGTCGGCGGACCCAGTACTTC
CASSSPPSGGRRRTQYF
>TRBJ1-5|-|TRBV19|TRBD1
TGTGCCAGTAGTGGGCAGGGGGGACAGCCCCAGCATTTT
CASSGQGGQPQHF
>TRBJ1-4|-|TRBV15|-
TGTGCCACCAGCAGAGTTCGTAATGAAAAACTGTTTTTT
CATSRVRNEKLFF
>TRBJ1-2|few|TRBV19|-
TGTGCCAGTAGTATTAGAGGACTGAGCTATGGCTACACCTTC
CASSIRGLSYGYTF
>TRBJ2-7|-|TRBV13|TRBD1
TGTGCCAGCAGTTTTGGGGACAGGGGGACCTACGAGCAGTACTTC
CASSFGDRGTYEQYF
>TRBJ1-1|-|TRBV5-1|-
TGCGCCAGCAGCTCCGGTTTGAACACTGAAGCTTTCTTT
CASSSGLNTEAFF
>TRBJ1-4|-|TRBV3-1/TRBV3-2|-
TGTGCCAGCTCTTTTGGGGGAGGGAAAGGTGAAAAACTGTTTTTT
CASSFGGGKGEKLFF
>TRBJ2-2|-|TRBV7-3|TRBD2
TGTGCCAGCAGCTTCCGGGGGGCGAACACCGGGGAGCTGTTTTTT
CASSFRGANTGELFF
>TRBJ2-5|-|TRBV5-1|-
TGCGCCAGCAGCTTGGGGGAGTTAATCCAAGAGACCCAGTACTTC
CASSLGELIQETQYF
>TRBJ1-2|-|TRBV3-1/TRBV3-2|-
TGTGCCAGCAGCCAAGAGAGCGGCTATGGCTACACCTTC
CASSQESGYGYTF
>TRBJ2-5|-|TRBV18|-
TGTGCCAGCCAAAACGCGGTACAAGAGACCCAGTACTTC
CASQNAVQETQYF
>TRBJ2-5|-|TRBV2|-
TGTGCCAGCAGTGAGGGGTTCAGGGGAGTGAATGGGGAGACCCAGTACTTC
CASSEGFRGVNGETQYF
>TRBJ1-2|-|TRBV15|-
TGTGCCACCAGCAGGGGGAGAGGGCGAGAGGATCATGGCTACACCTTC
CATSRGRGREDHGYTF
>TRBJ2-1|-|TRBV4-1|TRBD2
TGCGCCAGCAGCCAACGCAACCTTCGGGCCATACTAGCGGGGAGCTCCTACAATGAGCAGTTCTTC
CASSQRNLRAILAGSSYNEQFF
>TRBJ1-6|-|TRBV11-2|-
TGTGCCAGCAGCCTCACGAGCTCCTATAATTCACCCCTCCACTTT
CASSLTSSYNSPLHF
>TRBJ2-5|-|TRBV7-2|-
TGTGCCAGCAGCTTAGGCGGGGCGCTGGAAGAGACCCAGTACTTC
CASSLGGALEETQYF
>TRBJ1-2|-|TRBV4-1|-
TGCGCCAGCAGCCAACCCGACAGTAACTATGGCTACACCTTC
CASSQPDSNYGYTF
>TRBJ2-5|-|TRBV5-1|TRBD1
TGCGCCAGCAGCTCGACAGGGGCCCAAGAGACCCAGTACTTC
CASSSTGAQETQYF
>TRBJ2-1|-|TRBV6-5|-
TGTGCCAGCAGTCTAGGGAGGTACAATGAGCAGTTCTTC
CASSLGRYNEQFF
>TRBJ2-1|-|TRBV21-1|-
TGTGCCAGCAGCAAAGACCGACTAGCGGGGTCATACAATGAGCAGTTCTTC
CASSKDRLAGSYNEQFF
>TRBJ1-1|-|TRBV2|-
TGTGCCAGCAGTGAAGGGTCGGGGATCAAGAACACTGAAGCTTTCTTT
CASSEGSGIKNTEAFF
>TRBJ2-1|-|TRBV3-1/TRBV3-2|-
TGTGCCAGCAGCCAAGACAGGGTTCGGTACAATGAGCAGTTCTTC
CASSQDRVRYNEQFF
>TRBJ1-4|-|TRBV19|-
TGTGCCAGTAGTAGCGGCGGGGGTAGTGAAAAACTGTTTTTT
CASSSGGGSEKLFF
>TRBJ1-6|-|TRBV7-2|-
TGTGCCAGCAGCTTTGGGGCAGGGGAAGCACCCCTCCACTTT
CASSFGAGEAPLHF
>TRBJ2-1|-|TRBV7-2|-
TGTGCCAGCAGCTTAGAACGGTATAGCCATGAGCAGTTCTTC
CASSLERYSHEQFF
>TRBJ1-4|-|TRBV2|-
TGTGCCAGCAGTAAGTCCCGAGCCCTGTTTTTT
CASSKSRALFF
>TRBJ2-1|-|TRBV6-1|TRBD2
TGTGCCAGCAGTGAAGGCAGTAGCGGGGGGGCAACGAGTGAGCAGTTCTTC
CASSEGSSGGATSEQFF
>TRBJ1-2|once|TRBV4-2|-
TGTGCCAGCAGCCAAGGTGGACTAACTAACTATGGCTACACCTTC
CASSQGGLTNYGYTF
>TRBJ1-1|-|TRBV6-5|TRBD1
TGTGCCAGCAGTCCATACAGGGGGAACACTGAAGCTTTCTTT
CASSPYRGNTEAFF
>TRBJ2-2|-|TRBV7-3|TRBD1
TGTGCCAGCAGCTACAGGGGTGGCACCGGGGAGCTGTTTTTT
CASSYRGGTGELFF
>TRBJ1-6|-|TRBV19|TRBD1
TGTGCCAGTAGCTCGACAGGGGGCGAGGGTTCACCCCTCCACTTT
CASSSTGGEGSPLHF
>TRBJ1-5|-|TRBV10-3|-
TGTGCCACCAATGGGGCGGCAGAACCATACGGAGAGCCCCAGCATTTT
CATNGAAEPYGEPQHF
>TRBJ2-7|-|TRBV5-1|TRBD2
TGCGCCAGCAGCTTCGCCGGGACTAGAGGAGACGAGCAGTACTTC
CASSFAGTRGDEQYF
>TRBJ1-4|-|TRBV3-1/TRBV3-2|TRBD1
TGTGCCAGCAGCCAAGAGGGACAGGTGGATGAAAAACTGTTTTTT
CASSQEGQVDEKLFF
>TRBJ1-1|-|TRBV11-3|TRBD1
TGTGCCAGCAGCCGCAGAGGGACAGGGAACACTGAAGCTTTCTTT
CASSRRGTGNTEAFF
>TRBJ1-2|-|TRBV29-1|-
TGCAGCGTTGAAAGCGGGGATACCTATGGCTACACCTTC
CSVESGDTYGYTF
>TRBJ2-2|-|TRBV5-1|-
TGCGCCAGCAGCTTGGGCGGGAATTTGGCCGGGGAGCTGTTTTTT
CASSLGGNLAGELFF
>TRBJ1-5|-|TRBV5-1|-
TGCGCCAGCAGCTTGACGGAGGGGTTGCCCCAGCATTTT
CASSLTEGLPQHF
>TRBJ2-5|-|TRBV12-3/TRBV12-4|-
TGTGCCAGCAGTACCTGGGGCAAGGAGACCCAGTACTTC
CASSTWGKETQYF
>TRBJ2-1|-|TRBV19|TRBD1
TGTGCCAGTAGTCTCGACAGGGCTTCCAATGAGCAGTTCTTC
CASSLDRASNEQFF
>TRBJ1-6|-|TRBV5-1|-
TGCGCCAGCAGCTTTTCGTCGGGTTCTAATTCACCCCTCCACTTT
CASSFSSGSNSPLHF
>TRBJ2-1|-|TRBV18|-
TGTGCCAGCTCACCCGATCCCCGAGGAGAGCAGTTCTTC
CASSPDPRGEQFF
>TRBJ2-1|-|TRBV2|TRBD2
TGTGCCAGCAAAGAAGGCGGGGGGGCCTCGGATGAGCAGTTCTTC
CASKEGGGASDEQFF
>TRBJ2-5|-|TRBV19|-
TGTGCCAGTACAGCGTTGGCCCGGCCTCAACAAGAGACCCAGTACTTC
CASTALARPQQETQYF
>TRBJ2-7|-|TRBV7-8|-
TGTGCCAGCAGCTTTTACCGGGGGAACGGCGACGAGCAGTACTTC
CASSFYRGNGDEQYF
>TRBJ1-4|-|TRBV5-4|-
TGTGCCAGCAGCTTGGAAGGGGGTGGGACTGAAAAACTGTTTTTT
CASSLEGGGTEKLFF
>TRBJ2-1|once|TRBV6-2/TRBV6-3|TRBD1
TGTGCCAGCAGCCCTGTCGTCGGGACAGGGTATAACAATGAGCAGTTCTTC
CASSPVVGTGYNNEQFF